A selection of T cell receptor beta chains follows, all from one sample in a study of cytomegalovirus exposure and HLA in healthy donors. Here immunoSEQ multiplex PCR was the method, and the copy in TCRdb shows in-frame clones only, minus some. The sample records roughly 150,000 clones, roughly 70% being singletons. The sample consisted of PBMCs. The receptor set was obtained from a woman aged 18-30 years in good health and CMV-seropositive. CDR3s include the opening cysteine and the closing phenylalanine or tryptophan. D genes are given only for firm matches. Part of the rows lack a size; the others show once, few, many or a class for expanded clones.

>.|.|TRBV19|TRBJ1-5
TGTGCCAGTAGTATAGGGGCTGATCAGCCCCAGCATTTT
CASSIGADQPQHF
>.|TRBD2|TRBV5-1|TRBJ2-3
TGCGCCAGCAGCTTCGGACTAGCGGGGAGCACAGATACGCAGTATTTT
CASSFGLAGSTDTQYF
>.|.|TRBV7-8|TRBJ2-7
TGTGCCAGCAGCTTAGGGGCCCTCGGTGGGTGCGAGCAGTACTTC
CASSLGALGGCEQYF
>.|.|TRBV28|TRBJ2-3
TGTGCCAGCAGTCGGCGGAGCACAGATACGCAGTATTTT
CASSRRSTDTQYF
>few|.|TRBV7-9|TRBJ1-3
TGTGCCAGCAGCTTGGCGGAGTTCTCTGGAAACACCATATATTTT
CASSLAEFSGNTIYF
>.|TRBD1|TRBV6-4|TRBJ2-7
TGTGCCAAACCGGGACAGGGCCCCTTCGAGCAGTACTTC
CAKPGQGPFEQYF
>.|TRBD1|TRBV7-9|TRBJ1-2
TGTGCCAGCAGCTTTATTCCGCAGGGGGCAGAAGGCTACACCTTC
CASSFIPQGAEGYTF
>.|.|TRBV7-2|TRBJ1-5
TGTGCCAGCAGCTCCCAGTCTAATCAGCCCCAGCATTTT
CASSSQSNQPQHF
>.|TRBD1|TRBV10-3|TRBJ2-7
TGTGCCATCAGTGGCAACAGGGGGACCTACGAGCAGTACTTC
CAISGNRGTYEQYF
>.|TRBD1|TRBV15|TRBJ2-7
TGTGCCACCAGCACAGGGACAGGGCAGGCCTACGAGCAGTACTTC
CATSTGTGQAYEQYF
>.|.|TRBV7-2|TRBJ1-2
TGTGCCAGCAGCTTAAATTGGCTGAGAGGGAACTATGGCTACACCTTC
CASSLNWLRGNYGYTF
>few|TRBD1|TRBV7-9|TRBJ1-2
TGTGCCAGCAGCTTTGAGGGACAGGGGAACTATGGCTACACCTTC
CASSFEGQGNYGYTF
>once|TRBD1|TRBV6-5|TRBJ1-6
TGTGCCAGCAGTTACTCGTCAGGGGGCAAGAATTCACCCCTCCACTTT
CASSYSSGGKNSPLHF
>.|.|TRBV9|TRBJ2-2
TGTGCCAGCAGCCCAGGGGACGCCCCCGAGCTGTTTTTT
CASSPGDAPELFF
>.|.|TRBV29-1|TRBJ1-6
TGCAGCGTTCGGGAGGGGCTAGATTCACCCCTCCACTTT
CSVREGLDSPLHF
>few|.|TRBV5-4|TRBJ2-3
TGTGCCAGCAGCTTGTCCCTAGCGAAGGATACGCAGTATTTT
CASSLSLAKDTQYF
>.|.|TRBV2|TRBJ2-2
TGTGCCAGCAGCTCTAAGGGGGAGCTGTTTTTT
CASSSKGELFF
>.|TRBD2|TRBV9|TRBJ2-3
TGTGCCAGCAGCCAAACTAGCGGGGGAACAGATACGCAGTATTTT
CASSQTSGGTDTQYF
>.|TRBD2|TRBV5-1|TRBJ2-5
TGCGCCAGCAGCTTTGGATTAGCGGGGGACCAAGAGACCCAGTACTTC
CASSFGLAGDQETQYF
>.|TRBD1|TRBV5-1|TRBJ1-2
TGCGCCAGCAGCTCCTGGACAGGAGATTATGGCTACACCTTC
CASSSWTGDYGYTF
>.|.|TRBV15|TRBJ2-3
TGTGCCACCAGCAGAGTCCCGGCGGGTAGCGGTCCGGGTACGCAGTATTTT
CATSRVPAGSGPGTQYF
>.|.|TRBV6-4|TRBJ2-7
TGTGCCAGCAGCGCCCACGGGGGGCCTCCCTACGAGCAGTACTTC
CASSAHGGPPYEQYF
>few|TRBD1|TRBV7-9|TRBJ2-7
TGTGCCAGCAGCCGACAAGGGGGCCGGGAGCAGTACTTC
CASSRQGGREQYF
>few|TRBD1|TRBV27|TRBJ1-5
TGTGCCAGCAGTGATCAGGACAGGGGGTATCAGCCCCAGCATTTT
CASSDQDRGYQPQHF
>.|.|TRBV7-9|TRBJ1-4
TGTGCCAGCACCAACACCGGCGGCGAAAAACTGTTTTTT
CASTNTGGEKLFF
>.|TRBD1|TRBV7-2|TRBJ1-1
TGTGCCAGCAGCTTATCGTACAGGGGGCGGGCTTTCTTT
CASSLSYRGRAFF
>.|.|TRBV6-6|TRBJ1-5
TGTGCCAGCAGTTACGGGAGTCAGCCCCAGCATTTT
CASSYGSQPQHF
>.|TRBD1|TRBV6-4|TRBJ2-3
TGTGCCAGCAGTGCAGGGGGTTCGTCAGATACGCAGTATTTT
CASSAGGSSDTQYF
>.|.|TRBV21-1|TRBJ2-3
TGTGCCAGCAGCCCAGGGGTAGGGACTAGCGGGTCCGGGGGCACAGATACGCAGTATTTT
CASSPGVGTSGSGGTDTQYF
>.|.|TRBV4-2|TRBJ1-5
TGTGCCAGCAGCCAAGGGGGGGGGACCAATCAGCCCCAGCATTTT
CASSQGGGTNQPQHF
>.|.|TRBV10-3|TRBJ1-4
TGTGCCATCAGTGAGTCTAAGGAGATAACTAATGAAAAACTGTTTTTT
CAISESKEITNEKLFF
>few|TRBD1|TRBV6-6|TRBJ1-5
TGTGCCAGCAGTTACGGACAGGGCAATCAGCCCCAGCATTTT
CASSYGQGNQPQHF
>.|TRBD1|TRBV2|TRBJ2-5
TGTGCCAGCAGCCGGGACAGGGGGAGAGAGACCCAGTACTTC
CASSRDRGRETQYF
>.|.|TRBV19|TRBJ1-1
TGTGCCAGTAGTAGGGAGGGTCGGGCTGAAGCTTTCTTT
CASSREGRAEAFF
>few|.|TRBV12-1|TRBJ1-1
TGTGCCAGCAGCTTTGAACAGGATATCAACACTGAAGCTTTCTTT
CASSFEQDINTEAFF
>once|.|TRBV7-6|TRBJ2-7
TGTGCCAGCAGCTTATCTGGCAGGCCCGAGCAGTACTTC
CASSLSGRPEQYF
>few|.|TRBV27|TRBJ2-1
TGTGCCAGCAGTTTCGCCGGGGAGCAGTTCTTC
CASSFAGEQFF
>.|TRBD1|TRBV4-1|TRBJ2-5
TGCGCCAGCAGCCAAGAGGGACAGGGGGTGGTGGAGACCCAGTACTTC
CASSQEGQGVVETQYF
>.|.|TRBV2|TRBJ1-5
TGTGCCAGCGGACAGTCCAGACGAGAAAATCAGCCCCAGCATTTT
CASGQSRRENQPQHF
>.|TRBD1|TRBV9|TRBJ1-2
TGTGCCAGCAGCGTAGAAGAGACAGGGTCGGACTATGGCTACACCTTC
CASSVEETGSDYGYTF
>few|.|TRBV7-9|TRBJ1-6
TGTTCCAGCAGCTCTCCCTCCCCGCAAAGGGGTTCACCCCTCCACTTT
CSSSSPSPQRGSPLHF
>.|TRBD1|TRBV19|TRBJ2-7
TGTGCCAGTAGCCGACAGGGGGTCTACGAGCAGTACTTC
CASSRQGVYEQYF
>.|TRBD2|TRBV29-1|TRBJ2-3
TGCAGCGTTGGGGGCGGGGGGGCAACCACAGATACGCAGTATTTT
CSVGGGGATTDTQYF
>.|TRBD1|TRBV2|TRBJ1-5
TGTGCCAGCAGTTTTGACAGGGGAAGAGGGCAGCCCCAGCATTTT
CASSFDRGRGQPQHF
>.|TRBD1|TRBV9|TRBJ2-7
TGTGCCAGCAGCCCAACGGACAGGGCTCGGGAGCAGTACTTC
CASSPTDRAREQYF
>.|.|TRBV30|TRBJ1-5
TGTGCTTCGACGTCCTTGGACAGAACCAATCAGCCCCAGCATTTT
CASTSLDRTNQPQHF
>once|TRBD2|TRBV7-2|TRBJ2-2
TGTGCCAGCAGCTTTGCGAGCGGGAGGAACACCGGGGAGCTGTTTTTT
CASSFASGRNTGELFF
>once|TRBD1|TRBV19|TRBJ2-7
TGTGCCAGTAGTATGGACAGGGCGGGAGAGCAGTACTTC
CASSMDRAGEQYF
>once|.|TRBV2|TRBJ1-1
TGTGCCAGCAGAGAACCAAGGACAGTGAACACTGAAGCTTTCTTT
CASREPRTVNTEAFF
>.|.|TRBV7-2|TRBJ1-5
TGTGCCAGCAGCTCCGGTCGGGGTGTTAAGCAGCCCCAGCATTTT
CASSSGRGVKQPQHF
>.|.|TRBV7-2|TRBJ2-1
TGTGCCAGCAGCCTTCGGGGGGCCACCGTTCATGAGCAGTTCTTC
CASSLRGATVHEQFF
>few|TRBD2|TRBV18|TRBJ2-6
TGTGCCAGCACCCCGGGACTAGCGGGGGGGCCTGGGGCCAACGTCCTGACTTTC
CASTPGLAGGPGANVLTF
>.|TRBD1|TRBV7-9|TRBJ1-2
TGTGCCAGCAGCCCAAGGGACAGGGCAACCCCCTATGGCTACACCTTC
CASSPRDRATPYGYTF
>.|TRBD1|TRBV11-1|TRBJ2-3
TGTGCCAGCAAAATCGGACAGGGGGAATCAGATACGCAGTATTTT
CASKIGQGESDTQYF